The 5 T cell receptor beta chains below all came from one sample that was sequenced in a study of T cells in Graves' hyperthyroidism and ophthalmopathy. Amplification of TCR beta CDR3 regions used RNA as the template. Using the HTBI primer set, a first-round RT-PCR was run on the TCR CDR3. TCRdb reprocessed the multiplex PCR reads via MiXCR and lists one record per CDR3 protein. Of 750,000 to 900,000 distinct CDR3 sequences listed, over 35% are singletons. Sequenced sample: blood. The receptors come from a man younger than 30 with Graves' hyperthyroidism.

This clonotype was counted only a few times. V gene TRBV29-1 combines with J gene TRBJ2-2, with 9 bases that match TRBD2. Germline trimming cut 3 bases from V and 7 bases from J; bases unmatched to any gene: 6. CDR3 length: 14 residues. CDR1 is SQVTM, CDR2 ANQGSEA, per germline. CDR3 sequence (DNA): TGCAGCGTTGAGTTCCCTAGCGGGATCGGGGAGCTGTTTTTT. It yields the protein CSVEFPSGIGELFF.

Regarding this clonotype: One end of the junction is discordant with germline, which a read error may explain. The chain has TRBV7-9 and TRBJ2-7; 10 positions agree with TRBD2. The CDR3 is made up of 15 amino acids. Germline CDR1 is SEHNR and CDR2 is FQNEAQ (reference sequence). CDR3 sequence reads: CASSGLLAGAYEQCF. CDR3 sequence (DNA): TGTGCCAGCAGTGGTCTCCTAGCGGGAGCCTACGAGCAGTGCTTC.

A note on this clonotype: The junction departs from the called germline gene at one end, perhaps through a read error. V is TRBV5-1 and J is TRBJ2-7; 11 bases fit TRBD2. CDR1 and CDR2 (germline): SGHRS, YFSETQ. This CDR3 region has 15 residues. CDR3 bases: TGTGCCAGCAGGTTTACTAGCGGGAGTCTCGACGAGCAGTACTTC. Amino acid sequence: CASRFTSGSLDEQYF.

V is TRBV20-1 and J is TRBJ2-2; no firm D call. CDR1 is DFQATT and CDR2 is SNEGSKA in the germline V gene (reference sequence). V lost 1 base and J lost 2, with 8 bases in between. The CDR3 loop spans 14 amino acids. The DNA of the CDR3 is TGCAGTGCTAGAGGGAGAATCAACACCGGGGAGCTGTTTTTT. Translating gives CSARGRINTGELFF.

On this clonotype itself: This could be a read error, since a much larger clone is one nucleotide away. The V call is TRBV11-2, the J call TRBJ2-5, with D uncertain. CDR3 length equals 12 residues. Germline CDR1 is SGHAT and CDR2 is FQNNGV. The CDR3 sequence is CANSKWAETQYF. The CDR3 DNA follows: TGTGCCAACAGCAAGTGGGCGGAGACCCAGTACTTC. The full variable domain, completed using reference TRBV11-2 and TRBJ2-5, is EAGVAQSPRYKIIEKRQSVAFWCNPISGHATLYWYQQILGQGPKLLIQFQNNGVVDDSQLPKDRFSAERLKGVDSTLKIQPAKLEDSAVYLCANSKWAETQYFGPGTRLLVL.